The text below deals with one T cell receptor (beta chain). The sample belongs to a study of blood T cell repertoires in COVID-19. Study information: Samples of COVID-19 (acute and convalescent) were obtained from the United States, Italy and Spain.

The cohort comprised adults aged about 18 to 100 years residing in some 24 US areas. Assignment of participants to cohorts was predicated upon participant-reported clinical history. The study counted Cohort 3 donors as recovered given two negative PCRs, clearance, or symptom resolution. Trimming left V 3 bases short and J 3 bases short, with 17 bases between. Germline V CDR1 and CDR2: SNHLY, FYNNEI. The CDR3 loop spans 16 amino acids. Clones were sequenced by immunoSEQ multiplex PCR, and TCRdb holds only the in-frame ones, with some missing. The sample gives about 380,000 clones, around 87% of which show up once; 1.3% is in the top ten.

This sequence was found in a man aged 30 to 45 who had recovered from COVID-19. Source material: PBMCs or T cells enriched from blood (not recorded which). The rearrangement uses TRBV2 and TRBJ1-2; perhaps TRBD1 as D (6 bases). Written as DNA, the CDR3 is TGTGCCAGCAGTGATGGACCAACAGGGACCGACTATGGCTACACCTTC. Its protein is CASSDGPTGTDYGYTF.